The next 32 T cell receptor beta chains were all read from a single sample in a study of shared T cell receptors in the human thymus. Profiling relied on immunoSEQ multiplex PCR, and the TCRdb table lists in-frame clones only, not all of them. The repertoire holds fewer than 700,000 clones, with approximately 90% as singletons. These same records also appear under a second study, on human thymus T cells.

Sequencing was done on a sample of thymocytes. Receptors originate from a boy younger than two with a congenital heart defect.

As DNA, the CDR3 is TGCGCCAGCAGCTTAAGACAGGCGAACACTGAAGCTTTCTTT. It codes for CASSLRQANTEAFF. The chain has TRBV5-1 and TRBJ1-1; a weak D match, TRBD1 (6 bases). The germline V gene encodes CDR1 SGHRS and CDR2 YFSETQ. This CDR3 has 14 amino acids. V lost 2 bases to trimming and J lost 1 base, with 9 bases between them.

This clone showed up just a few times. The chain employs TRBV7-2 and TRBJ2-7, with 12 bases that match TRBD2. The CDR3 covers 15 residues. Trimming at V came to 5 bases and at J to 5 bases, leaving 7 bases not matched to a gene. Germline V gene data show CDR1 as SGHTA and CDR2 as FQGNSA. In DNA form, the CDR3 reads TGTGCCAGCAGCGCCCAAGGACTAGCGGGAAACGAGCAGTACTTC. This gives the protein CASSAQGLAGNEQYF. The variable domain in full, completed from reference TRBV7-2 and TRBJ2-7, reads GAGVSQSPSNKVTEKGKDVELRCDPISGHTALYWYRQSLGQGLEFLIYFQGNSAPDKSGLPSDRFSAERTGGSVSTLTIQRTQQEDSAVYLCASSAQGLAGNEQYFGPGTRLTVT.

The chain is built from TRBV7-2 and TRBJ2-3; 11 nucleotides align to TRBD2. The CDR3 covers 16 residues. With V trimmed by 1 base and J by 4 bases, 4 bases remained unmatched. Germline assignment: CDR1 SGHTA and CDR2 FQGNSA. The CDR3 loop reads CASSLVLAGVSDTQYF. CDR3 bases: TGTGCCAGCAGCTTAGTACTAGCGGGAGTATCAGATACGCAGTATTTT.

This rearrangement joins TRBV28 to TRBJ2-3; 12 positions match TRBD2. The CDR3 length is 17 residues. V lost 3 bases and J lost 2; bases outside the gene matches: 6. CDR1 and CDR2 (germline): MDHEN, SYDVKM. The CDR3 nucleotides read TGTGCCAGCAGTTTTCGAAGACTAGCGGGAGACACAGATACGCAGTATTTT. Translating gives CASSFRRLAGDTDTQYF. The variable domain in full, with the rest retrieved from reference TRBV28 and TRBJ2-3, is DVKVTQSSRYLVKRTGEKVFLECVQDMDHENMFWYRQDPGLGLRLIYFSYDVKMKEKGDIPEGYSVSREKKERFSLILESASTNQTSMYLCASSFRRLAGDTDTQYFGPGTRLTVL.

The chain uses TRBV27 and TRBJ1-5, with a possible D match to TRBD1 (6 bases). CDR3 length equals 13 residues. V lost 6 bases, J lost 4 bases, and 10 bases lay in between. The germline V gene encodes CDR1 MNHEY and CDR2 SMNVEV (reference sequence). CDR3 nucleotide sequence: TGTGCCAGCAGCCACAGGGAAAATCAGCCCCAGCATTTT. Its protein is CASSHRENQPQHF.

This clone has a single count. CDR3 protein: CASSLDLGEGSYNEQFF. The CDR3 nucleotides read TGTGCCAGCAGCTTAGATCTAGGAGAGGGATCCTACAATGAGCAGTTCTTC. The chain carries TRBV11-2 and TRBJ2-1; possibly TRBD2 for D (5 bases). The V gene's germline CDR1 is SGHAT and CDR2 FQNNGV. V lost 0 bases and J lost 1, with 13 bases in between. The CDR3 length is 17 residues.

This clone was recorded only once. The J gene is TRBJ2-1, the V gene TRBV7-2; D might be TRBD2 (7 bases). The CDR3 runs to 17 residues. Germline lookup yields CDR1 SGHTA and CDR2 FQGNSA. V lost 1 base and J lost 5, with 18 bases in between. The CDR3 protein is CASSLEVGRGVDNEQFF. The DNA for the CDR3 is TGTGCCAGCAGCTTAGAAGTAGGGAGGGGGGTTGACAATGAGCAGTTCTTC.

On this clone itself: At the DNA level, this CDR3 is encoded by other sequences in the same sample as well. This chain uses TRBV7-9 with TRBJ2-7; D call uncertain. Germline values: CDR1 SEHNR, CDR2 FQNEAQ (reference sequence). Trimming shortened V by 5 bases and J by 3 bases, and 5 bases separated the two germline ends. This CDR3 has 11 amino acids. The CDR3 DNA is TGTGCCAGCAGCCCGGGCTACGAGCAGTACTTC. It yields the protein CASSPGYEQYF.

As DNA, the CDR3 is TGTGCCAGCAGCTCCCCCCGGGACAGGGGAACTAATTACCACAATGAGCAGTTCTTC. Translation gives CASSSPRDRGTNYHNEQFF. The chain employs TRBV7-9 and TRBJ2-1, with 10 bases that match TRBD1. The J segment lost 5 bases and the V segment lost 4 bases, leaving 17 bases of the junction unmatched. Germline CDR1 SEHNR, CDR2 FQNEAQ (reference sequence). The CDR3 is 19 amino acids.

A few counts support this clone. The rearrangement uses TRBV4-3 and TRBJ2-1; 9 bases line up with TRBD2. This CDR3 is 16 amino acids long. Germline V gene lookup returns CDR1 LGHNA and CDR2 YSLEER. V trimming: 0 bases; J trimming: 9 bases; junction bases outside the gene matches: 9. The CDR3 sequence: CASSQDLGTSFGEQFF. The CDR3 DNA follows: TGCGCCAGCAGCCAAGATCTCGGGACTAGCTTCGGTGAGCAGTTCTTC.

The genes are TRBV4-3 and TRBJ1-4; 9 bases agree with TRBD1. Germline CDR1 is LGHNA and CDR2 is YSLEER. The CDR3 runs to 14 residues. V lost 3 bases to trimming and J lost 8 bases; unmatched junction nucleotides: 4. CDR3 protein: CASSHLGQGEKLFF. The CDR3 nucleotides are TGCGCCAGCAGCCATTTGGGACAGGGAGAAAAACTGTTTTTT.

Worth noting for this clone: An end of the junction differs from the germline gene, which may be a read error. The gene calls are TRBV29-1 and TRBJ2-3; 8 bases are shared with TRBD2. CDR1 is SQVTM, CDR2 ANQGSEA, per germline. The CDR3 runs to 15 residues. CDR3 bases: TGCAGCGCTGAAATGACTAGCGAAAACACAGATACGCAGTATTTT. Translation gives CSAEMTSENTDTQYF.

The J gene is TRBJ2-3, the V gene TRBV25-1; 9 nucleotides agree with TRBD1. This CDR3 is built from 16 residues. Germline CDR1 reads MGHDK; CDR2 reads SYGVNS. The V segment lost 1 base and the J segment 5 bases; nucleotides outside the gene matches: 7. CDR3 amino acids: CASSEWDREVQDTQYF. In DNA, the CDR3 is TGTGCCAGCAGTGAATGGGACAGGGAGGTTCAAGATACGCAGTATTTT.

The chain couples TRBV30 to TRBJ2-7; TRBD1 matches 9 bases. Germline assignment: CDR1 GTSNPN and CDR2 SVGIG (reference sequence). The J segment lost 3 bases and the V segment lost 0 bases, leaving 6 bases of the junction unmatched. The CDR3 is 15 amino acids. The CDR3 sequence is CAWSVTRDRDYEQYF. The CDR3 DNA reads TGTGCCTGGAGTGTAACCCGGGACAGGGACTACGAGCAGTACTTC.

The chain carries TRBV4-3 and TRBJ2-4; TRBD2 matches at 7 bases. The J segment lost 1 base and the V segment lost 1 base, leaving 1 base of the junction unmatched. Germline CDR1 and CDR2: LGHNA and YSLEER. The CDR3 runs to 15 residues. The CDR3 spells CASSQAGRAKNIQYF. CDR3 coding DNA: TGCGCCAGCAGCCAAGCCGGGAGGGCCAAAAACATTCAGTACTTC.

V is TRBV7-9 and J is TRBJ2-1, with 11 bases matching TRBD1. V was pared by 9 bases and J by 7 bases, with 5 bases of the junction left unmatched. The germline gives CDR1 SEHNR, CDR2 FQNEAQ (reference sequence). This CDR3 comprises 13 residues. The CDR3, as DNA: TGTGCCAGTCCAGGACAGGGGGCGAATGAGCAGTTCTTC. It codes for CASPGQGANEQFF.

The rearrangement joins TRBV4-3 to TRBJ2-7; TRBD2 aligns across 11 bases. CDR3 length: 16 amino acids. After removal of 6 bases from V and 5 bases from J, the junction contained 12 bases not matched to a gene. CDR1 LGHNA and CDR2 YSLEER come from the germline V gene. For the CDR3, the DNA is TGCGCCAGCAGTTTCCAGGCCGGGACTAGCGGCCACGAGCAGTACTTC. It is translated as CASSFQAGTSGHEQYF.

The chain uses TRBV27 and TRBJ1-2; D possibly corresponds to TRBD1 (6 bases). Germline assignment: CDR1 MNHEY and CDR2 SMNVEV (reference sequence). This CDR3 is 15 amino acids long. The ends were cut back, 10 bases at V and 0 bases at J, with 18 bases in the middle. DNA for the CDR3: TGTGCCACCAGGGGCAGCGGCGGGCCTAACTATGGCTACACCTTC. It encodes CATRGSGGPNYGYTF.

The genes are TRBV15 and TRBJ2-3; the D gene is possibly TRBD1 (5 bases). The CDR3 covers 15 residues. The ends were cut back, 1 base at V and 3 bases at J, with 11 bases in the middle. Germline V gives CDR1 LNHNV, CDR2 YYDKDF (reference sequence). CDR3 DNA sequence: TGTGCCACCAGCAGAGGGATCCGGACAACAGATACGCAGTATTTT. Encoded protein: CATSRGIRTTDTQYF.

The chain combines TRBV28 with TRBJ1-2; 9 bases match TRBD1. V lost 8 bases and J lost 1; bases outside the gene matches: 8. Germline values: CDR1 MDHEN, CDR2 SYDVKM. The CDR3 runs 15 residues. CDR3 DNA: TGTGCCAGCGGGACAGGGTTCCTACTTAACTATGGCTACACCTTC. It yields the protein CASGTGFLLNYGYTF.

The rearrangement uses TRBV7-9 and TRBJ2-7; D may be TRBD1 (5 bases). V lost 4 bases and J 0 bases, leaving 7 bases between the germline ends. This CDR3 comprises 13 residues. Germline CDR1 SEHNR, CDR2 FQNEAQ (reference sequence). The CDR3 region has the DNA TGTGCCAGCAGCTGGCAGGGCTCCTACGAGCAGTACTTC. It translates to CASSWQGSYEQYF.

This clone was seen a few times. V gene TRBV4-1 combines with J gene TRBJ2-7; 15 bases are shared with TRBD2. J gave up 6 bases and V 1 base, and 1 base lay outside the gene matches. CDR1 and CDR2 from the germline V gene are MGHRA and YSYEKL. This CDR3 is built from 15 residues. The CDR3 reads CASSQGGLAGGEQYF. DNA of the CDR3: TGCGCCAGCAGCCAAGGGGGACTAGCGGGAGGCGAGCAGTACTTC.

V and J are TRBV19 and TRBJ2-3; 8 bases align to TRBD2. The CDR3 extends over 15 amino acids. Germline V gene data show CDR1 as LNHDA and CDR2 as SQIVND (reference sequence). V dropped 6 bases and J dropped 0; count of bases not matched to a gene: 5. The CDR3 spells CASSTSGASTDTQYF. CDR3 nucleotide sequence: TGTGCCAGTAGCACTAGCGGTGCTAGCACAGATACGCAGTATTTT.

The chain recombines TRBV4-1 with TRBJ2-2; TRBD2 matches 13 bases. The CDR3 is made up of 17 amino acids. The V gene end was trimmed by 3 bases and the J gene end by 8 bases; junction bases not matched to a gene: 9. CDR1 and CDR2 from the germline V gene are MGHRA and YSYEKL. Here the CDR3 reads CASSHQLAGGPKGELFF. The CDR3 DNA reads as TGCGCCAGCAGCCACCAACTAGCGGGAGGGCCGAAAGGGGAGCTGTTTTTT.

The chain combines TRBV12-5 with TRBJ1-5; tentative D call: TRBD1 (5 bases). Trimming removed 4 bases from V and 8 bases from J, with 21 bases in between. The CDR3 covers 16 residues. The V gene's germline CDR1 is LGHNT and CDR2 FRNRAP. This CDR3 is CASGSARAGGSEPQHF. The CDR3 DNA sequence: TGTGCTAGTGGTTCCGCCCGGGCGGGGGGGTCGGAGCCCCAGCATTTT.

The V gene is TRBV6-6, the J gene TRBJ2-7; maybe TRBD1 (6 bases). Germline lookup yields CDR1 MNHNY and CDR2 SVGAGI (reference sequence). Trimming cost V 2 bases and J 6 bases, with 11 bases left between them. The CDR3 spans 13 residues. The CDR3 here is CASSYNREGEQYF. For the CDR3, the DNA is TGTGCCAGCAGTTACAACAGGGAAGGCGAGCAGTACTTC.

This clone was found a few times. This chain connects TRBV25-1 to TRBJ2-1, with D possibly TRBD2 on 6 matching bases. Germline assignment: CDR1 MGHDK and CDR2 SYGVNS. With 0 bases removed from V and 7 bases from J, the gap between germline ends came to 16 bases. The CDR3 has 16 residues. CDR3 residues: CASSEYGSGLRNEQFF. Written as DNA, the CDR3 is TGTGCCAGCAGTGAATATGGCAGCGGGCTCAGAAATGAGCAGTTCTTC. Together with reference TRBV25-1 and TRBJ2-1, the CDR3 gives the full variable domain: EADIYQTPRYLVIGTGKKITLECSQTMGHDKMYWYQQDPGMELHLIHYSYGVNSTEKGDLSSESTVSRIRTEHFPLTLESARPSHTSQYLCASSEYGSGLRNEQFFGPGTRLTVL.

This clone was seen once. This rearrangement joins TRBV6-1 to TRBJ1-5; D is unresolved. Germline CDR1 reads MNHNS; CDR2 reads SASEGT. Trimming cost V 2 bases and J 3 bases, with 11 bases left between them. There are 15 residues in the CDR3. The CDR3 sequence: CASSERVVLNQPQHF. CDR3 sequence (DNA): TGTGCCAGCAGTGAACGGGTGGTCCTCAATCAGCCCCAGCATTTT.

This chain connects TRBV5-1 to TRBJ2-1; TRBD2 matches 8 bases. The CDR3 has 18 amino acids. V trimming: 0 bases; J trimming: 0 bases; junction bases outside the gene matches: 8. Germline V lookup: CDR1 SGHRS, CDR2 YFSETQ. CDR3 sequence (DNA): TGCGCCAGCAGCTTGGATACTAGCGGCGATGGCTCCTACAATGAGCAGTTCTTC. Translating it yields CASSLDTSGDGSYNEQFF.

The chain is built from TRBV29-1 and TRBJ2-1; 8 bases line up with TRBD2. The V gene end was trimmed by 3 bases and the J gene end by 9 bases; junction bases not matched to a gene: 1. Germline lookup yields CDR1 SQVTM and CDR2 ANQGSEA. The CDR3 has 11 amino acids. CDR3 nucleotide sequence: TGCAGCGTTGACGGGAGGGGTGAGCAGTTCTTC. It codes for CSVDGRGEQFF.

The genes are TRBV10-3 and TRBJ1-2; 8 nucleotides line up with TRBD1. The CDR3 runs 17 residues. V shed 7 bases, J shed 4 bases, and the junction held 17 bases outside the gene matches. Germline V gene data show CDR1 as ENHRY and CDR2 as SYGVKD. The CDR3 is CAITPRQGRGQGYGYTF. The CDR3 region has the DNA TGTGCCATCACTCCACGACAGGGGCGAGGGCAGGGCTATGGCTACACCTTC.

This CDR3 reads CASSHKLAGPLYEQYF. Here the CDR3 DNA reads TGCGCCAGCAGTCATAAACTAGCGGGACCGCTCTACGAGCAGTACTTC. The V and J genes are TRBV5-1 and TRBJ2-7; 10 bases are shared with TRBD2. This CDR3 region has 16 residues. V shed 5 bases and J 3 bases; nucleotides not matched to a gene: 11. Germline CDR1 and CDR2: SGHRS and YFSETQ.